This T cell receptor beta chain was sequenced during a study of blood T cells in healthy people across ages. Study-wide results and limits: More naive CD4+ cells and higher diversity were found in long-lived than in aged donors. CMV infection status of these donors was not known.

The study drew donors from healthy Caucasian individuals in Russia aged roughly 6 to 90. Per germline, CDR1 MNHNS and CDR2 SASEGT. CDR3 length: 15 residues. The second PCR ran roughly 6 to 11 cycles with a sample-barcoded 5' primer and J-beta primers. TCRdb itself ran the 5' RACE reads through MiXCR, one entry per CDR3 protein. Among hundreds of thousands of distinct CDR3 sequences listed, roughly three fifths were seen once. Of note for this clonotype: Its specificity is not known.

Sequenced sample: blood. The V gene is TRBV6-1, the J gene TRBJ2-7, with D perhaps TRBD1 or TRBD2 (5 bases each). The DNA matches TRBJ2-5 better at its end, which makes the J call doubtful. This clonotype was obtained from a man in his forties or fifties in good health. The CDR3 loop is CASSEAGPKRGTQYF. The CDR3 DNA follows: TGTGCCAGCAGTGAAGCGGGACCAAAAAGGGGGACCCAGTACTTC.